This T cell receptor beta chain was captured in a study of blood T cell repertoires in COVID-19. Study context: Researchers got acute and convalescent COVID-19 samples from the United States, Italy and Spain. Nucleic acid was either cDNA or gDNA, and it came from T cells, B-cell-depleted T cells, or PBMCs.

Germline V gene lookup returns CDR1 SGHTS and CDR2 YDEGEE. The CDR3 consists of 15 residues. V was cut by 5 bases and J by 3 bases, with 15 bases left in between. In the study's own analysis: Estimated nucleated cell counts came from reference gene primer amplification. Only in-frame clones appear in the TCRdb table, and some are missing; sequencing was by immunoSEQ multiplex PCR. D and trimming were read from the DNA, whereas the V and J calls and clone size are those reported in that table. Altogether approximately 250,000 clones are present, approximately 90% being singletons, with the ten largest covering roughly 1.2%. The cohort comprised adults aged roughly 18 to 95 years residing in about 25 US areas.

The V call is TRBV5-8, the J call TRBJ2-1, with D uncertain. The receptor was isolated from a woman between 40 and 55 years old with acute COVID-19. The source material was PBMCs or T cells enriched from blood (not recorded which). The CDR3 DNA is TGTGCCAGCAGACCCGAGGTCTTTATCTACAATGAGCAGTTCTTC. Protein product: CASRPEVFIYNEQFF. Variable domain in full (rest from reference TRBV5-8 and TRBJ2-1): EAGVTQSPTHLIKTRGQQATLRCSPISGHTSVYWYQQALGLGLQFLLWYDEGEERNRGNFPPRFSGRQFPNYSSELNVNALELEDSALYLCASRPEVFIYNEQFFGPGTRLTVL.